Each of the 8 T cell receptor beta chains below was sequenced from the same sample in a study of a mutant IDH1 vaccine in newly diagnosed glioma. Profiled with immunoSEQ multiplex PCR; TCRdb holds only in-frame clones, not every one. The sample gives around 41,000 clones, 60% to 85% of which show up once; around 6.5% is in the top ten. Time point: week 23, last vaccination. Every vaccination contained 300 ug of the mutant IDH1 20-mer peptide and was paired with topical imiquimod. Their antigens remain unidentified. The material was PBMCs, obtained from a glioma patient whose treatment included an IDH1 peptide vaccine. Receptors were obtained from a woman aged 40 to 49 with glioma. Some clones in this sample may be carry-over from other donors' samples.

In this sample, this clone turned up a few times. The chain combines TRBV10-3 with TRBJ1-1; D call uncertain. V was cut by 8 bases and J by 5 bases, with 12 bases left in between. This CDR3 has 12 amino acids. CDR1 is ENHRY, CDR2 SYGVKD, per germline. The CDR3 loop reads CAISGFGTEAFF. The CDR3 DNA reads TGTGCCATCTCGGGATTTGGGACTGAAGCTTTCTTT.

CDR3 DNA: TGTGCCAGCACCCGAAACAGGGGGGATAATGAAAAACTGTTTTTT. Amino acids: CASTRNRGDNEKLFF. The V call is TRBV6-1, the J call TRBJ1-4, with 8 bases identical to TRBD1. The junction had 8 bases not matched to a gene; V was cut back by 7 bases and J by 4 bases. Germline-derived CDR1 and CDR2 are MNHNS and SASEGT. This CDR3 is built from 15 residues.

This chain connects TRBV4-1 to TRBJ2-1; TRBD2 matches 8 bases. The CDR3 spans 17 residues. In germline, CDR1 is MGHRA, CDR2 YSYEKL. J was trimmed by 7 bases and V by 1 base; bases with no gene match: 12. The CDR3 DNA reads TGCGCCAGCAGCCAAGGACCATCCGGGGGGGCTCTTAATGAGCAGTTCTTC. It codes for CASSQGPSGGALNEQFF.

The chain uses TRBV10-3 and TRBJ1-4, with a possible D match to TRBD1 (6 bases). Trimming stripped 3 bases from V and 0 bases from J, with 11 bases between. The CDR3 sequence is 16 residues long. Germline loops: CDR1 ENHRY, CDR2 SYGVKD. The CDR3 DNA is TGTGCCATCAGTGAAGGAGGGGGTGCAACTAATGAAAAACTGTTTTTT. Translation gives CAISEGGGATNEKLFF.

To note about this clone: Distinct nucleotide sequences in the sample also encode this CDR3. The chain links TRBV6-6 to TRBJ2-7; D is unclear. Between the trimmed V and J ends, which lost 2 bases and 4 bases, there was a span of 3 bases. This CDR3 has 11 amino acids. The germline V gene encodes CDR1 MNHNY and CDR2 SVGAGI (reference sequence). CDR3 sequence: CASSYLYEQYF. CDR3 DNA: TGTGCCAGCAGTTACCTATACGAGCAGTACTTC.

The V call is TRBV4-2, the J call TRBJ1-6; D gene unclear. V was shortened by 0 bases and J by 5 bases, with 11 bases between the two germline ends. There are 16 residues in the CDR3. Germline V gives CDR1 LGHNA, CDR2 YNFKEQ. Written as DNA, the CDR3 is TGTGCCAGCAGCCAAGAATATACCCGGGATAATTCACCCCTCCACTTT. Translated: CASSQEYTRDNSPLHF.

The gene calls are TRBV6-6 and TRBJ1-5; no clear D gene. Germline-derived CDR1 and CDR2 are MNHNY and SVGAGI (reference sequence). The CDR3 runs 16 residues. Trimming removed 0 bases from V and 3 bases from J, with 12 bases in between. Here the CDR3 reads CASSYSSRVFNQPQHF. Here the CDR3 DNA reads TGTGCCAGCAGTTACTCGAGTCGGGTCTTCAATCAGCCCCAGCATTTT.

The rearrangement joins TRBV15 to TRBJ1-2; 8 bases line up with TRBD1. This CDR3 has 15 amino acids. The ends lost 0 bases at V and 4 bases at J; junction bases unmatched: 4. Germline loops: CDR1 LNHNV, CDR2 YYDKDF (reference sequence). The CDR3 region is CATSRDRQGIYGYTF. CDR3 bases: TGTGCCACCAGCAGAGATCGACAGGGGATCTATGGCTACACCTTC.